Listed below are T cell receptor beta chains from one sample, sequenced in a study of T cell responses to AZD1222 COVID-19 vaccine. The protocol was immunoSEQ multiplex PCR, while the TCRdb copy is restricted to in-frame clones and leaves out a portion. The sample includes 150,000 to 180,000 clones, roughly nine tenths of them seen just once. The specimen comprised peripheral blood, sampled on day 0 of MenACWY control vaccination. These receptors were obtained from an adult in good health. CDR3s include the opening cysteine and the closing phenylalanine or tryptophan. Fields, in order: V gene, J gene, D gene, clone size, CDR3 DNA, CDR3 protein. A D gene is named only where the DNA matches it firmly. A clone size is listed for some rows: how often the clone was seen (once, few, many), or a class if it is expanded.

V: TRBV5-1; J: TRBJ1-1; D: TRBD1; size: .; DNA: TGCGCCAGCAGCTTGTCAGGCAGGGGGTCCACTGAAGCTTTCTTT; CDR3: CASSLSGRGSTEAFF
V: TRBV11-2; J: TRBJ1-3; D: .; size: once; DNA: TGTGCCAGCAGCCTGGGGCAGCTCTCTGGAAACACCATATATTTT; CDR3: CASSLGQLSGNTIYF
V: TRBV4-1; J: TRBJ2-4; D: TRBD2; size: .; DNA: TGCGCCAGCAGCCAAGATAGACTAGCGCACATTCAGTACTTC; CDR3: CASSQDRLAHIQYF
V: TRBV7-2; J: TRBJ2-3; D: TRBD2; size: .; DNA: TGTGCCAGCAGCTTGGGACTAGCGGGATTATCGACAGATACGCAGTATTTT; CDR3: CASSLGLAGLSTDTQYF
V: TRBV2; J: TRBJ1-2; D: .; size: .; DNA: TGTGCCAGCAGTGAAGGGAGGCATAGCTATGGCTACACCTTC; CDR3: CASSEGRHSYGYTF
V: TRBV28; J: TRBJ2-3; D: .; size: .; DNA: TGTGCCAGCAGCCTGGACAGTCTGGTGAATACGCAGTATTTT; CDR3: CASSLDSLVNTQYF
V: TRBV5-5; J: TRBJ2-2; D: .; size: .; DNA: TGTGCCAGCAGCTTGGGGGGACCCGGGGAGCTGTTTTTT; CDR3: CASSLGGPGELFF
V: TRBV5-4; J: TRBJ1-6; D: .; size: .; DNA: TGTGCCAGCAGCTTGGTTCGAAAGGATTCACCCCTCCACTTT; CDR3: CASSLVRKDSPLHF
V: TRBV18; J: TRBJ2-6; D: .; size: .; DNA: TGTGCCAGCTCCACGGGAGCGGCTGGGGCCAACGTCCTGACTTTC; CDR3: CASSTGAAGANVLTF
V: TRBV6-5; J: TRBJ1-3; D: .; size: once; DNA: TGTGCCAGCCCTTGGTCTGGGTCTGGAAACACCATATATTTT; CDR3: CASPWSGSGNTIYF
V: TRBV7-3; J: TRBJ1-1; D: .; size: .; DNA: TGTGCCAGCAGCTCCGCCGCGTGGAACACTGAAGCTTTCTTT; CDR3: CASSSAAWNTEAFF
V: TRBV15; J: TRBJ1-4; D: .; size: .; DNA: TGTGCCACCAGCAGACCTAATGAAAAACTGTTTTTT; CDR3: CATSRPNEKLFF
V: TRBV7-6; J: TRBJ1-6; D: .; size: .; DNA: TGTGCCAGCAGCTTAGCGAACAATAATTCACCCCTCCACTTT; CDR3: CASSLANNNSPLHF
V: TRBV2; J: TRBJ1-5; D: TRBD1; size: .; DNA: TGTGCCAGCAGTGGACAGGGGAATCAGCCCCAGCATTTT; CDR3: CASSGQGNQPQHF
V: TRBV5-6; J: TRBJ1-2; D: .; size: few; DNA: TGTGCCAGCAGCTTGGCCCGGACAGTGGGCGGCTACACCTTC; CDR3: CASSLARTVGGYTF
V: TRBV19; J: TRBJ1-1; D: .; size: .; DNA: TGTGCCAGTAGTAAACGGGACTCCGGAGGCGCTTTCTTT; CDR3: CASSKRDSGGAFF
V: TRBV3-1/TRBV3-2; J: TRBJ1-5; D: TRBD1; size: .; DNA: TGTGCCAGCAGCCAAGGGGTCGCGGCAGGGGGGAGCAATCAGCCCCAGCATTTT; CDR3: CASSQGVAAGGSNQPQHF
V: TRBV19; J: TRBJ1-5; D: TRBD1; size: few; DNA: TGTGCCAGTAGTCCCGGGACAGGGAGCAATCAGCCCCAGCATTTT; CDR3: CASSPGTGSNQPQHF
V: TRBV11-2; J: TRBJ1-6; D: .; size: .; DNA: TGTGCCAGCAGCTTGGGACCGCTGGGGACTAAATCACCCCTCCACTTT; CDR3: CASSLGPLGTKSPLHF
V: TRBV7-6; J: TRBJ2-5; D: .; size: once; DNA: TGTGCCAGCGCAGGGGAGACCCAGTACTTC; CDR3: CASAGETQYF
V: TRBV7-8; J: TRBJ2-2; D: .; size: few; DNA: TGTGCCAGCAGCTTAGTCCGACTGGGGACCGGGGAGCTGTTTTTT; CDR3: CASSLVRLGTGELFF
V: TRBV7-8; J: TRBJ2-1; D: .; size: .; DNA: TGTGCCAGCAGCGTCCGGGAGAGCTCCTACAATGAGCAGTTCTTC; CDR3: CASSVRESSYNEQFF
V: TRBV15; J: TRBJ1-4; D: .; size: .; DNA: TGTGCCACCAGCAGAAGGCAGGGGAGAACTAATGAAAAACTGTTTTTT; CDR3: CATSRRQGRTNEKLFF
V: TRBV5-1; J: TRBJ1-2; D: TRBD1; size: once; DNA: TGCGCCAGCAGCGCAGGACAGGTCCTTTTAGAGGGCTACACCTTC; CDR3: CASSAGQVLLEGYTF
V: TRBV24-1; J: TRBJ1-1; D: TRBD1; size: once; DNA: TGTGCCACCAGTGACCCGGGACAGGGGGACACTGAAGCTTTCTTT; CDR3: CATSDPGQGDTEAFF
V: TRBV11-1; J: TRBJ2-3; D: .; size: .; DNA: TGTGCCAGCAGCTTAGGGGATAGCACAGATACGCAGTATTTT; CDR3: CASSLGDSTDTQYF
V: TRBV7-9; J: TRBJ1-6; D: .; size: .; DNA: TGTGCCAGCAGCTTAGCTGATGGGTCTGGGTCACCCCTCCACTTT; CDR3: CASSLADGSGSPLHF
V: TRBV11-2; J: TRBJ1-2; D: .; size: once; DNA: TGTGCCAGCAGCTTATCCGGGCCTGGCTACACCTTC; CDR3: CASSLSGPGYTF
V: TRBV28; J: TRBJ1-6; D: .; size: .; DNA: TGTGGGGGAAGCTCCTATAATTCACCCCTCCACTTT; CDR3: CGGSSYNSPLHF
V: TRBV27; J: TRBJ2-5; D: .; size: .; DNA: TGTGCCAGCAGCGCTCGGGAGACCCAGTACTTC; CDR3: CASSARETQYF
V: TRBV5-4; J: TRBJ2-7; D: TRBD2; size: .; DNA: TGTGCCAGCAGTCCCAGCGGGAGCTCCTACGAGCAGTACTTC; CDR3: CASSPSGSSYEQYF
V: TRBV5-4; J: TRBJ2-1; D: TRBD1; size: few; DNA: TGTGCCAGCAGCTTGGGGACAGGGGTATTCGATGAGCAGTTCTTC; CDR3: CASSLGTGVFDEQFF
V: TRBV11-2; J: TRBJ2-7; D: TRBD2; size: .; DNA: TGTGCCAGCAGAGCCCTAGCGGGCCTAACCGAGCAGTACTTC; CDR3: CASRALAGLTEQYF
V: TRBV6-6; J: TRBJ2-7; D: .; size: .; DNA: TGTGCCAGCAATCGCCGGCCGGACAGGCAGTACTTC; CDR3: CASNRRPDRQYF
V: TRBV12-5; J: TRBJ1-1; D: .; size: .; DNA: TGTGCTAGTGGTTTGGAGATCATGAACACTGAAGCTTTCTTT; CDR3: CASGLEIMNTEAFF
V: TRBV5-8; J: TRBJ1-5; D: .; size: .; DNA: TGTGCCAGCAGCTTGTCGGGGGCTGGGGAACAGCCCCAGCATTTT; CDR3: CASSLSGAGEQPQHF
V: TRBV6-5; J: TRBJ1-2; D: .; size: .; DNA: TGTGCCAGCAGTTTGGGCGGCAGGGTGAACTATGGCTACACCTTC; CDR3: CASSLGGRVNYGYTF
V: TRBV6-5; J: TRBJ1-4; D: TRBD1; size: .; DNA: TGTGCCAGCAGGCCATTGGGACAGGGAGCTGAAAAACTGTTTTTT; CDR3: CASRPLGQGAEKLFF
V: TRBV2; J: TRBJ1-4; D: TRBD1; size: .; DNA: TGTGCCAGCAGTGACCCCTGGGACAGCCATGAAAAACTGTTTTTT; CDR3: CASSDPWDSHEKLFF
V: TRBV2; J: TRBJ2-2; D: TRBD1; size: .; DNA: TGTGCCAGCAGTCCACAGGGGGTCGTGGGAACCGGGGAGCTGTTTTTT; CDR3: CASSPQGVVGTGELFF
V: TRBV7-3; J: TRBJ2-2; D: TRBD2; size: .; DNA: TGTGCCAGCAGCCCCCTTAGCGGGAGAACCGGGGAGCTGTTTTTT; CDR3: CASSPLSGRTGELFF
V: TRBV7-6; J: TRBJ1-2; D: TRBD1; size: .; DNA: TGTGCCAGCAGCTTAGTTCTCTCGGGACAGGGAGCGCGATATGGCTACACCTTC; CDR3: CASSLVLSGQGARYGYTF
V: TRBV18; J: TRBJ1-3; D: .; size: .; DNA: TGTGCCAGCTCACCGAATTGGCAGGCCTCTGGAAACACCATATATTTT; CDR3: CASSPNWQASGNTIYF
V: TRBV6-5; J: TRBJ1-2; D: .; size: .; DNA: TGTGCCAGCCTGGGCAGGGCCCTCTATGGCTACACCTTC; CDR3: CASLGRALYGYTF
V: TRBV15; J: TRBJ1-1; D: .; size: once; DNA: TGTGCCACCAGCAGAGATCTGAGATGGGGAGCTTTCTTT; CDR3: CATSRDLRWGAFF
V: TRBV6-5; J: TRBJ1-1; D: .; size: .; DNA: TGTGCCAGCAGTTACTCGACACGGATTGAAGCTTTCTTT; CDR3: CASSYSTRIEAFF
V: TRBV6-5; J: TRBJ1-1; D: TRBD1; size: .; DNA: TGTGCCAGCTACAGGGGGGGCACTGAAGCTTTCTTT; CDR3: CASYRGGTEAFF
V: TRBV2; J: TRBJ1-5; D: TRBD1; size: .; DNA: TGTGCCAGCAGTGGATTCCGTTTAGGGACAGGGGGTCTGGGCCCTCGGCCCCAGCATTTT; CDR3: CASSGFRLGTGGLGPRPQHF
V: TRBV11-3; J: TRBJ2-1; D: .; size: .; DNA: TGTGCCAGCAGCCCCCTCAGGCAGTTCAATGAGCAGTTCTTC; CDR3: CASSPLRQFNEQFF
V: TRBV18; J: TRBJ2-3; D: .; size: once; DNA: TGTGCCAGCTCCCCCTCGGCAGATACGCAGTATTTT; CDR3: CASSPSADTQYF
V: TRBV5-4; J: TRBJ1-2; D: TRBD1; size: .; DNA: TGTGCCAGCAGCTTGGTAGGACAGGGGGCCTATGGCTACACCTTC; CDR3: CASSLVGQGAYGYTF
V: TRBV28; J: TRBJ2-1; D: .; size: .; DNA: TGTGCCAGCGGTCTTTTCATGAATGAGCAGTTCTTC; CDR3: CASGLFMNEQFF
V: TRBV10-3; J: TRBJ2-6; D: .; size: .; DNA: TGTGCCATCAGTGAGGGCAACTCAGGAGGGGCCAACGTCCTGACTTTC; CDR3: CAISEGNSGGANVLTF
V: TRBV28; J: TRBJ2-5; D: .; size: .; DNA: TGTGCCAGCAGAAGTTCGGGGGTCCTAAGGGGAGAGACCCAGTACTTC; CDR3: CASRSSGVLRGETQYF
V: TRBV2; J: TRBJ1-5; D: .; size: .; DNA: TGTGCCAGCAGTGAAAGCAGCGAAAGCAATCAGCCCCAGCATTTT; CDR3: CASSESSESNQPQHF
V: TRBV29-1; J: TRBJ1-2; D: .; size: .; DNA: TGCAGCGTTCTCCGGGGGGCGGGCAAAGGCTACACCTTC; CDR3: CSVLRGAGKGYTF
V: TRBV2; J: TRBJ1-1; D: .; size: once; DNA: TGTGCCAGCAGTGTTCGTGCAGGGAGGGGCACTGAAGCTTTCTTT; CDR3: CASSVRAGRGTEAFF
V: TRBV6-2/TRBV6-3; J: TRBJ1-3; D: .; size: .; DNA: TGTGCCAGCAGTTACTCGAGGTGGCGGGGAATACTTGGAAACACCATATATTTT; CDR3: CASSYSRWRGILGNTIYF